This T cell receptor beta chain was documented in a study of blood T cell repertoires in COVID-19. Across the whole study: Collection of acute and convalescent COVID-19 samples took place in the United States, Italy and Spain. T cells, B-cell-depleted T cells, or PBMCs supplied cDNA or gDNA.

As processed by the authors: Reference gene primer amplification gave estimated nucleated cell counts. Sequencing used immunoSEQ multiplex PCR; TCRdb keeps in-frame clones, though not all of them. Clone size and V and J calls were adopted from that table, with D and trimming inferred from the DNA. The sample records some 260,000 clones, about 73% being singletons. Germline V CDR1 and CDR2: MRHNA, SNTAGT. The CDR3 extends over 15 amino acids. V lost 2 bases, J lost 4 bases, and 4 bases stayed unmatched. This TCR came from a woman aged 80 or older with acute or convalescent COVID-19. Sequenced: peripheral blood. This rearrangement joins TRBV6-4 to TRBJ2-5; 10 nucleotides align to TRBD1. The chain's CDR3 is CASSDGGQGRETQYF. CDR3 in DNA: TGTGCCAGCAGTGACGGGGGACAGGGGAGAGAGACCCAGTACTTC.